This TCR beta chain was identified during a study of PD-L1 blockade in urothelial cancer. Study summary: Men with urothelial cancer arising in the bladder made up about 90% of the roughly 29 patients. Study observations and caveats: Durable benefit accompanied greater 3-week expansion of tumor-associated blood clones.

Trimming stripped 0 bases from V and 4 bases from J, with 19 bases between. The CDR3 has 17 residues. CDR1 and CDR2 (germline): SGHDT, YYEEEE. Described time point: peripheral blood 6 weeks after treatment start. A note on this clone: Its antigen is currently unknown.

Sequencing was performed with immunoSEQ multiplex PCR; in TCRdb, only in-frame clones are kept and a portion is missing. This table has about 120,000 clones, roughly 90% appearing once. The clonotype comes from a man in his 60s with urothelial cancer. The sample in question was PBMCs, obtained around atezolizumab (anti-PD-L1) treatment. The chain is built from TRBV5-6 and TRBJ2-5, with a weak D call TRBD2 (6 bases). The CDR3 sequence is CASSLVLAPEGSETQYF. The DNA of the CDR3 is TGTGCCAGCAGCTTGGTCCTAGCGCCGGAGGGGTCAGAGACCCAGTACTTC.